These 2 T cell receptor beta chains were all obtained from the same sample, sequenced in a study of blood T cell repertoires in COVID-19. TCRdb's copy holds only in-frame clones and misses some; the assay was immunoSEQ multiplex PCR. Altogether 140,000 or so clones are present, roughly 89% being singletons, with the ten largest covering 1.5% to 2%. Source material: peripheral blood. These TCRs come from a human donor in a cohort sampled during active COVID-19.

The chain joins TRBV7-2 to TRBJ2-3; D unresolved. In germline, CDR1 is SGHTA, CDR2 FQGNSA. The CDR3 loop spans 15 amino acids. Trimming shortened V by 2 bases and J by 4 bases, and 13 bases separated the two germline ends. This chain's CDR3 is CASSLLGSSADTQYF. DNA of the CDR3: TGTGCCAGCAGCTTACTCGGTAGCAGCGCAGATACGCAGTATTTT.

The DNA for the CDR3 is TGTGCCTGGACAGGGCGAAGCTCCTACGAGCAGTACTTC. Translating gives CAWTGRSSYEQYF. The genes are TRBV30 and TRBJ2-7, with D perhaps matching TRBD1 (5 bases). Germline-derived CDR1 and CDR2 are GTSNPN and SVGIG (reference sequence). Trimming shortened V by 4 bases and J by 0 bases, and 10 bases separated the two germline ends. The CDR3 length is 13 residues.